This T cell receptor beta chain was identified during a study of lung T cells in sarcoidosis with Löfgren's syndrome (dated by TCRdb to 2015 to 2018). Notes on the research overall: Sarcoidosis was characterized as a granulomatous, predominantly pulmonary disease marked by accumulation of CD4+ T cells in bronchoalveolar lavage fluid. The repertoire analyses centered on Lofgren's syndrome patients. The paper as a whole reports these results and caveats: Recognition of a sarcoidosis-associated antigen was only suggested, and the antigen itself remained putative and was not identified.

TCRdb records Illumina MiSeq as the sequencer. TCRdb reprocessed the public reads (quality trimming at Q25 with fastp, clone calling with MiXCR) and kept in-frame beta chains. Every CDR3 protein is listed once, alongside the most common genes and DNA of its rows. A total of 60,000 to 65,000 distinct CDR3 sequences appear in this sample, 21% of them only once. The ten largest clones take up 2.3% of the sample. This clonotype was found many times. Its antigen remains undetermined. Base qualities are not recorded, but no much larger clone differs from it by a single base. What was sequenced was CD4+ T cells from PBMCs. The sequence derives from a human donor with sarcoidosis (Löfgren's syndrome or another form), or a control subject (not recorded which).

Here the CDR3 is given as CASSSYGTGANVLTF. The nucleotide sequence is TGTGCCAGCAGCTCCTACGGGACTGGGGCCAACGTCCTGACTTTC. The chain employs TRBV7-2 and TRBJ2-6, with a weak D call of TRBD2 (5 bases match). Sequences SGHTA (CDR1) and FQGNSA (CDR2) are obtained from the germline V gene. The CDR3 runs 15 amino acids, cysteine and phenylalanine included. Only the CDR3 DNA is retained, 45 bases long and in frame from the first base. At the junction V is shortened by 4 bases and J by 2 bases, with 9 bases in between. When the CDR3 is completed using the reference TRBV7-2 and TRBJ2-6 genes on either side, the full variable domain is GAGVSQSPSNKVTEKGKDVELRCDPISGHTALYWYRQSLGQGLEFLIYFQGNSAPDKSGLPSDRFSAERTGGSVSTLTIQRTQQEDSAVYLCASSSYGTGANVLTFGAGSRLTVL.